This T cell receptor (beta chain) appears in the sequencing data of a study of CD8+CD57+ T cells in acquired aplastic anemia. In patients chosen for sequencing, flow cytometry had shown CD8+CD57+ cell expansion. Of note for this clonotype: The antigen is undetermined.

Findings of the study overall: No significant patient-versus-control difference appeared in CD8+ Simpson's diversity. Sharing between patients and controls was observed for around 30 CD8+ CDR3 sequences.

Between the trimmed V and J ends, which lost 1 base and 7 bases, there was a span of 11 bases. The CDR3 extends over 13 amino acids. The germline CDR1 and CDR2 sequences are SGHNT and YYREEE (reference sequence). TCR beta VDJ and CDR3 were profiled, and genomic DNA was the template. From the reads, TCRdb called clonotypes with MiXCR, one entry per CDR3 protein. The sample gives about 180,000 distinct CDR3 sequences, less than 65% of which show up once; roughly 43% is in the top ten. The sequenced material came from sorted CD4+, CD8+, or CD8+CD57+ T cells (not recorded which) from PBMCs. This rearrangement joins TRBV5-4 to TRBJ1-2; D unclear. The receptor was derived from a human donor with aplastic anemia. The CDR3 here is CASSLWVVGGYTF. The CDR3 DNA is TGTGCCAGCAGCTTGTGGGTAGTCGGTGGCTACACCTTC.